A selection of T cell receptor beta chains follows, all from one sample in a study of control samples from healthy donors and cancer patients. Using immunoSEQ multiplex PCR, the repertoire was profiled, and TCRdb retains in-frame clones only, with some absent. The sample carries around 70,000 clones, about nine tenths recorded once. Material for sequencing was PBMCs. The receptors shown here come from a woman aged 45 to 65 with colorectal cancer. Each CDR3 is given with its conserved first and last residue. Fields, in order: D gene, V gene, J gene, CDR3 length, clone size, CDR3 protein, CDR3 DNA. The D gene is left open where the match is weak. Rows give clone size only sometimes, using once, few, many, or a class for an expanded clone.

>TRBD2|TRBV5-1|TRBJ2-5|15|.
CASSFGGGTGETQYF
TGCGCCAGCAGCTTTGGCGGGGGGACTGGAGAGACCCAGTACTTC
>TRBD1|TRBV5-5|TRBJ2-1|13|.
CASSWTGEGEQFF
TGTGCCAGCAGCTGGACAGGGGAGGGGGAGCAGTTCTTC
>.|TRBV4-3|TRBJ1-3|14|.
CASSQGRFGNTIYF
TGCGCCAGCAGCCAAGGACGATTCGGAAACACCATATATTTT
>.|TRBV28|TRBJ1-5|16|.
CASSPPGLLSNQPQHF
TGTGCCAGCAGTCCCCCAGGGTTACTTAGCAATCAGCCCCAGCATTTT
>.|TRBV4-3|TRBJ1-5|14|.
CASSQGNGGQPQHF
TGCGCCAGCAGCCAGGGAAATGGAGGACAGCCCCAGCATTTT
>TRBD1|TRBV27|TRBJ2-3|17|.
CASSAGTGSGRTDTQYF
TGTGCCAGCAGTGCCGGGACAGGGTCAGGGAGAACAGATACGCAGTATTTT
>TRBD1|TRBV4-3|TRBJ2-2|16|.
CASSHRLPGGTGELFF
TGCGCCAGCAGCCACAGACTTCCAGGGGGCACCGGGGAGCTGTTTTTT
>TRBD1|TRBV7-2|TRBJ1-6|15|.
CASSLGRQGYSPLHF
TGTGCCAGCAGCTTAGGTCGACAGGGATATTCACCCCTCCACTTT
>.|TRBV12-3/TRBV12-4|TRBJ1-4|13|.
CASSRQINEKLFF
TGTGCCAGCAGTCGACAGATTAATGAAAAACTGTTTTTT
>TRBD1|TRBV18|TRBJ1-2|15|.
CASSPDRVGLYGYTF
TGTGCCAGCTCACCTGACAGGGTTGGGCTCTATGGCTACACCTTC
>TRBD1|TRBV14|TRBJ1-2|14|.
CASSPNRGVYGYTF
TGTGCCAGCAGCCCTAACAGGGGGGTCTATGGCTACACCTTC
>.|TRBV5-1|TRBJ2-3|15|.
CASSLDGYPTDTQYF
TGCGCCAGCAGCTTGGACGGCTACCCCACAGATACGCAGTATTTT
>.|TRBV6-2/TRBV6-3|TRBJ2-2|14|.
CASSPGSPRGELFF
TGTGCCAGCAGTCCCGGATCCCCGAGAGGGGAGCTGTTTTTT
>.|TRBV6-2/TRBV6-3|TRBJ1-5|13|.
CASSYGGTQPQHF
TGTGCCAGCAGTTACGGGGGCACTCAGCCCCAGCATTTT
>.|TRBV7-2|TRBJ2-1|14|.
CASSLANPPNEQFF
TGTGCCAGCAGCTTAGCGAACCCCCCCAATGAGCAGTTCTTC
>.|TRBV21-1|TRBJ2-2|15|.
CASRRREVDTGELFF
TGTGCCAGCAGGAGAAGGGAGGTGGACACCGGGGAGCTGTTTTTT
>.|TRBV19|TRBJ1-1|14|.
CASKYVEANTEAFF
TGTGCCAGTAAGTATGTAGAAGCGAACACTGAAGCTTTCTTT
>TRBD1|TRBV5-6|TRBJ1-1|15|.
CASSFLGQGGTEAFF
TGTGCCAGCAGCTTCCTCGGACAGGGCGGCACTGAAGCTTTCTTT
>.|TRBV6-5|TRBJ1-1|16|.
CASSYSGPPRDTEAFF
TGTGCCAGCAGTTACTCGGGTCCCCCGAGGGACACTGAAGCTTTCTTT
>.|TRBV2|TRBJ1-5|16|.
CASSGMRVGSNQPQHF
TGTGCCAGCAGTGGGATGAGGGTTGGGAGCAATCAGCCCCAGCATTTT
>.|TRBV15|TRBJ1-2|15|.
CATSNFPEGSYGYTF
TGTGCCACCAGCAATTTTCCCGAGGGATCCTATGGCTACACCTTC
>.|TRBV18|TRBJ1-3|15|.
CASSPPHNSGNTIYF
TGTGCCAGCTCACCACCCCATAACTCTGGAAACACCATATATTTT
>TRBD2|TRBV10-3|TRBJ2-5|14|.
CAISSGGDQETQYF
TGTGCCATCAGTTCGGGGGGGGACCAAGAGACCCAGTACTTC
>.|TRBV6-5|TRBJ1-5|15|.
CASSPGTDSNQPQHF
TGTGCCAGCAGCCCCGGGACGGATAGCAATCAGCCCCAGCATTTT
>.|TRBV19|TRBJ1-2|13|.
CASSSTWTSSYTF
TGTGCCAGTAGTTCGACCTGGACCTCTAGCTACACCTTC
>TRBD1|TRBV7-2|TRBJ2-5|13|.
CASSSDRVETQYF
TGTGCCAGCAGCTCGGACAGGGTAGAGACCCAGTACTTC
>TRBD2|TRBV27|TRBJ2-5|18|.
CASSLSNLAGVTSRSQYF
TGTGCCAGCAGTTTATCAAATCTAGCGGGTGTAACCTCTCGGTCCCAGTACTTC
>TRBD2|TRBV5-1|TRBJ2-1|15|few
CASSRSGGPNNEQFF
TGCGCCAGCAGTCGGAGCGGGGGCCCGAACAATGAGCAGTTCTTC
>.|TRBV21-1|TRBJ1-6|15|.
CASSICKGDNSPLHF
TGTGCCAGCAGCATTTGTAAGGGTGATAATTCACCCCTCCACTTT
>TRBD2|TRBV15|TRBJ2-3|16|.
CATSRARGGPTDTQYF
TGTGCCACCAGCAGAGCCCGGGGGGGGCCCACAGATACGCAGTATTTT
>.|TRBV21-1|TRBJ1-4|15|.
CASSTLTSQGEKLFF
TGTGCCAGCAGCACGTTGACATCTCAGGGTGAAAAACTGTTTTTT
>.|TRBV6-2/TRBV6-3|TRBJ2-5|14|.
CASSPGGGLATQYF
TGTGCCAGCAGTCCAGGAGGAGGCTTGGCGACCCAGTACTTC
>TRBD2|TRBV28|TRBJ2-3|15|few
CASPPGGGLADTQYF
TGTGCCAGCCCTCCCGGGGGGGGGCTCGCAGATACGCAGTATTTT
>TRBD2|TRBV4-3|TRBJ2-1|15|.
CASSQPSGGINEQFF
TGCGCCAGCAGCCAACCCAGCGGGGGGATCAATGAGCAGTTCTTC
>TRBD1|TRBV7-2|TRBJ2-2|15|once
CASRFGTGGTGELFF
TGTGCCAGCAGATTCGGGACAGGGGGCACCGGGGAGCTGTTTTTT
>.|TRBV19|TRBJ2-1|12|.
CATSDSYNEQFF
TGTGCCACCTCGGACAGTTACAATGAGCAGTTCTTC
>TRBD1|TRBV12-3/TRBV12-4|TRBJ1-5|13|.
CASSLTGGQPQHF
TGTGCCAGCAGTTTAACAGGGGGGCAGCCCCAGCATTTT
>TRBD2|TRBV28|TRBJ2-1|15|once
CASTSPWAGDNEQFF
TGTGCCAGCACCTCTCCCTGGGCGGGAGACAATGAGCAGTTCTTC
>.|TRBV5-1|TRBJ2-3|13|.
CASSLWAADTQYF
TGCGCCAGCAGCTTGTGGGCCGCAGATACGCAGTATTTT
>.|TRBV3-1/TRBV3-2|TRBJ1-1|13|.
CASTEFGGTEAFF
TGTGCCAGCACGGAGTTTGGAGGGACTGAAGCTTTCTTT
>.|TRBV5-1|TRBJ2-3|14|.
CASSLGLRTDTQYF
TGCGCCAGCAGCTTGGGATTACGCACAGATACGCAGTATTTT
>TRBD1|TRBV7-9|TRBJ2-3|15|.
CASSSGQLATDTQYF
TGTGCCAGCAGCTCGGGACAGCTCGCGACAGATACGCAGTATTTT
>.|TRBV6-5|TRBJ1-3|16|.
CASSYSLSAARNTIYF
TGTGCCAGCAGTTACTCTCTTTCGGCCGCCCGAAACACCATATATTTT
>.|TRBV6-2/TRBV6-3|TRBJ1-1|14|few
CASSVQPPNTEAFF
TGTGCCAGCAGTGTACAGCCCCCGAACACTGAAGCTTTCTTT
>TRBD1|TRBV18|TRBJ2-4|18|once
CASSLLPPGQGPKNIQYF
TGTGCCAGCTCACTATTACCCCCGGGACAGGGGCCCAAAAACATTCAGTACTTC
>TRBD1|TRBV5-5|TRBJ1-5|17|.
CASSAGTGSFSNQPQHF
TGTGCCAGCAGCGCCGGGACAGGGTCTTTCAGCAATCAGCCCCAGCATTTT
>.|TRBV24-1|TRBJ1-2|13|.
CATSGRGYYGYTF
TGTGCCACCAGTGGTCGGGGTTACTATGGCTACACCTTC
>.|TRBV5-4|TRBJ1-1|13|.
CASSLDVNTEAFF
TGTGCCAGCAGCTTGGATGTGAACACTGAAGCTTTCTTT
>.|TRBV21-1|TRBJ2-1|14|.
CASSNVSGYNEQFF
TGTGCCAGCAGCAACGTTTCAGGGTACAATGAGCAGTTCTTC
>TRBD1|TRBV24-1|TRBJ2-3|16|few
CATSDLGQGVSDTQYF
TGTGCCACCAGTGATTTAGGACAGGGGGTGTCAGATACGCAGTATTTT
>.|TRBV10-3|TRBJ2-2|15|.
CAISDGGRGTGELFF
TGTGCCATCAGTGACGGGGGCCGGGGGACCGGGGAGCTGTTTTTT
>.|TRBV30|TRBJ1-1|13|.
CAWRKGGDTEAFF
TGTGCCTGGAGGAAAGGGGGGGACACTGAAGCTTTCTTT
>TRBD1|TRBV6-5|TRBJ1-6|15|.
CASRGDRGYDSPLHF
TGTGCCAGCAGAGGGGACAGGGGTTACGATTCACCCCTCCACTTT
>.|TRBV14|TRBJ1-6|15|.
CASSRGGYLEIPLHF
TGTGCCAGCAGCCGCGGGGGATATCTGGAGATCCCCCTCCACTTT
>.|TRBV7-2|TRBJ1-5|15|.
CASSLGLGEHQPQHF
TGTGCCAGCAGCTTAGGGTTGGGGGAGCATCAGCCCCAGCATTTT